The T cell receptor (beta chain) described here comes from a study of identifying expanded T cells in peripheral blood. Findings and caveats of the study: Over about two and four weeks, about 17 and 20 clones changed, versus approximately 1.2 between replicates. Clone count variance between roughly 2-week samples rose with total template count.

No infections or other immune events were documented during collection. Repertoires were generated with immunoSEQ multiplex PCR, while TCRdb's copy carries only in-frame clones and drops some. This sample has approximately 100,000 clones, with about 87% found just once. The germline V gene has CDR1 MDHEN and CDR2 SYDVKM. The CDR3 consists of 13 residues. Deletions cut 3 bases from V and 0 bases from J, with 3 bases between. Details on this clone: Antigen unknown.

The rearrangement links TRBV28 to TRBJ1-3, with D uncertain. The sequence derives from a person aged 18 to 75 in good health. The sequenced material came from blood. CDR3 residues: CASSFGSGNTIYF. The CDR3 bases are TGTGCCAGCAGTTTCGGCTCTGGAAACACCATATATTTT. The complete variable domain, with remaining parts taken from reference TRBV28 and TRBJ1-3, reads DVKVTQSSRYLVKRTGEKVFLECVQDMDHENMFWYRQDPGLGLRLIYFSYDVKMKEKGDIPEGYSVSREKKERFSLILESASTNQTSMYLCASSFGSGNTIYFGEGSWLTVV.